This T cell receptor (beta chain) originates from a study of T-cell reconstitution after alpha-beta-depleted transplantation in children. Germline assignment: CDR1 SQVTM and CDR2 ANQGSEA. V was shortened by 4 bases and J by 6 bases, with 15 bases between the two germline ends. The CDR3 totals 13 residues. There are many counts of this clonotype. The authors prepared the TCRbeta library with unique molecular identifiers. TCRdb processed the PCR reads anew with MiXCR; each CDR3 protein has one entry. Counted here are over 85,000 distinct CDR3 sequences, about 9.3% occurring once; the ten biggest clones make up about 7.3%.

J is TRBJ2-5 and V is TRBV29-1, with D perhaps assigned TRBD1 or TRBD2 (5 bases each). This TCR came from a human donor who donated a stem cell graft to a child with acute lymphoblastic leukemia. The sequences come from PBMCs from the stem cell graft donor, collected from the stem cell graft. The CDR3 loop is CSVVLWGMKTQYF. The CDR3 bases are TGCAGCGTTGTATTGTGGGGGATGAAGACCCAGTACTTC. Based on the CDR3 plus reference TRBV29-1 and TRBJ2-5, the full variable domain is SAVISQKPSRDICQRGTSLTIQCQVDSQVTMMFWYRQQPGQSLTLIATANQGSEATYESGFVIDKFPISRPNLTFSTLTVSNMSPEDSSIYLCSVVLWGMKTQYFGPGTRLLVL.